This entry is about one T cell receptor (beta chain). This specimen belongs to a study of blood T cell repertoires in COVID-19. The Seattle site enrolled patients during active infection and followed them longitudinally. This CDR3 contains 12 residues. Germline V gene sequence: CDR1 MNHEY, CDR2 SMNVEV (reference sequence). Deletions cut 6 bases from V and 5 bases from J, with 10 bases between. Per the original data handling: Amplification with reference gene primers provided the estimates of nucleated cell counts. The repertoire was sequenced with immunoSEQ multiplex PCR; TCRdb's copy has only in-frame clones and lacks some. D and trimming come from the DNA, and the V and J calls and clone size come from that table. The sample contains about 160,000 clones, around 93% of which appear only once.

The TCR originated in a young man with COVID-19, enrolled during active disease. Sequencing input: peripheral blood. The V call is TRBV27, the J call TRBJ1-1; D is unresolved. This CDR3 reads CASRRGWTEAFF. The CDR3 DNA reads as TGTGCCAGCAGGCGGGGTTGGACTGAAGCTTTCTTT.